Below are 20 T cell receptor beta chains sequenced from a single sample in a study of T-cell reconstitution after alpha-beta-depleted transplantation in children. TCRbeta library preparation incorporated unique molecular identifiers. TCRdb ran MiXCR on the PCR reads and lists one entry per CDR3 protein. Of hundreds of thousands of distinct CDR3 sequences detected, about 15% appear once; the ten largest clones hold approximately 40%. Material: PBMCs, mostly from graft donor cells, obtained 360 days after TCRalphabeta/CD19-depleted stem cell transplant. Receptor source: a male patient aged 2 to 9 who had a stem cell transplant for acute lymphoblastic leukemia, so the T cells may come from the graft donor.

This chain connects TRBV3-1 to TRBJ1-3; D uncertain. Per germline, CDR1 LGHDT and CDR2 YNNKEL (reference sequence). Trimming removed 8 bases from V and 3 bases from J, with 29 bases in between. CDR3 length: 19 residues. The CDR3 DNA reads as TGTGCCAGCTGTTCCCGGAGGGAGCGATCAGCAGTTTTTGGAAACACCATATATTTT. As protein: CASCSRRERSAVFGNTIYF.

This chain uses TRBV11-2 with TRBJ2-3, with TRBD2 matching 10 bases. The junction had 10 bases not matched to a gene; V was cut back by 1 base and J by 0 bases. Germline lookup yields CDR1 SGHAT and CDR2 FQNNGV. CDR3 length: 19 residues. In DNA form, the CDR3 reads TGTGCCAGCAGCTTAGGCCTCTTAGCGGGGGGCTTTAGCACAGATACGCAGTATTTT. Translating gives CASSLGLLAGGFSTDTQYF.

This chain joins TRBV12-3 or TRBV12-4 and TRBJ1-4; TRBD1 matches 7 bases. V lost 3 bases to trimming and J lost 7 bases; unmatched junction nucleotides: 8. This CDR3 is 15 amino acids long. CDR3 sequence: CASSLEGAQGEKLFF. CDR3 DNA: TGTGCCAGCAGTTTGGAGGGGGCGCAAGGTGAAAAACTGTTTTTT.

This clonotype was seen more than once but under ten times. The gene calls are TRBV6-2 or TRBV6-3 and TRBJ2-1; D gene unclear. CDR1 is MNHEY, CDR2 SVGEGT, per germline. The length of the CDR3 is 16 residues. V gave up 4 bases and J gave up 6 bases, with 19 bases separating them. CDR3 region: CASSSLIQKPGNEQFF. The CDR3 region has the DNA TGTGCCAGCAGTTCACTTATACAGAAACCGGGCAATGAGCAGTTCTTC.

V is TRBV3-1 and J is TRBJ2-1, with D perhaps TRBD2 (5 bases). Germline CDR1 is LGHDT and CDR2 is YNNKEL (reference sequence). The length of the CDR3 is 13 residues. Trimming removed 4 bases from V and 4 bases from J, with 8 bases in between. CDR3 DNA sequence: TGTGCCAGCAGCCCCGGACTTTACAATGAGCAGTTCTTC. Encoded protein: CASSPGLYNEQFF.

This clonotype was seen ten or more times. J is TRBJ1-2 and V is TRBV11-2; D may be TRBD1 (6 bases). Germline V lookup: CDR1 SGHAT, CDR2 FQNNGV. CDR3 length: 13 residues. V lost 1 base, J lost 6 bases, and 9 bases lay in between. CDR3 in DNA: TGTGCCAGCAGCTTAGCAGGGGTGAATGGCTACACCTTC. Amino acid sequence: CASSLAGVNGYTF.

The chain joins TRBV29-1 to TRBJ1-1; D possibly corresponds to TRBD1 (5 bases). The CDR3 consists of 12 residues. Trimming stripped 3 bases from V and 8 bases from J, with 13 bases between. Germline CDR1 reads SQVTM; CDR2 reads ANQGSEA. CDR3 protein: CSVERVAGEAFF. CDR3 bases: TGCAGCGTTGAGAGGGTGGCAGGGGAAGCTTTCTTT.

The V call is TRBV7-2, the J call TRBJ2-7; TRBD1 or TRBD2 may be the D gene (6 bases each). The CDR3 sequence is 15 residues long. CDR1 SGHTA and CDR2 FQGNSA come from the germline V gene. V gave up 5 bases and J gave up 2 bases, with 16 bases separating them. The DNA for the CDR3 is TGTGCCAGCAGCGAAGGACGGGGGCACACCTACGAGCAGTACTTC. It is translated as CASSEGRGHTYEQYF. The whole variable domain, filled in from reference TRBV7-2 and TRBJ2-7, reads GAGVSQSPSNKVTEKGKDVELRCDPISGHTALYWYRQSLGQGLEFLIYFQGNSAPDKSGLPSDRFSAERTGGSVSTLTIQRTQQEDSAVYLCASSEGRGHTYEQYFGPGTRLTVT.

This clonotype was observed a handful of times. The genes are TRBV29-1 and TRBJ2-3; possibly TRBD1 for D (5 bases). Germline V lookup: CDR1 SQVTM, CDR2 ANQGSEA. The V end was cut by 6 bases, the J end by 2 bases, with 18 bases between. The length of the CDR3 is 15 residues. In DNA, the CDR3 is TGCAGCGTCGCAGGGTCCCGTTCATTCACAGATACGCAGTATTTT. This translates into CSVAGSRSFTDTQYF.

A few counts support this clonotype. The V and J genes are TRBV4-3 and TRBJ2-1; D tentatively reads TRBD1 or TRBD2 (5 bases each). The CDR3 has 16 residues. Trimming took 1 base from V and 4 from J, leaving 14 bases between them. Germline CDR1 LGHNA, CDR2 YSLEER. CDR3: CASSQVGLGVYNEQFF. The CDR3 DNA follows: TGCGCCAGCAGCCAAGTGGGGTTGGGGGTGTACAATGAGCAGTTCTTC.

CDR3 sequence: CASGLSRGASTDTQYF. The CDR3 DNA reads as TGTGCCAGCGGGCTCTCTCGGGGGGCCAGCACAGATACGCAGTATTTT. J is TRBJ2-3 and V is TRBV7-9, with a tentative D call TRBD2 (7 bases). The CDR3 extends over 16 amino acids. Germline CDR1 reads SEHNR; CDR2 reads FQNEAQ (reference sequence). With 8 bases removed from V and 0 bases from J, the gap between germline ends came to 18 bases. The full variable domain, rest sourced from reference TRBV7-9 and TRBJ2-3, is DTGVSQNPRHKITKRGQNVTFRCDPISEHNRLYWYRQTLGQGPEFLTYFQNEAQLEKSRLLSDRFSAERPKGSFSTLEIQRTEQGDSAMYLCASGLSRGASTDTQYFGPGTRLTVL.

The V call is TRBV7-9, the J call TRBJ1-1; D gene ambiguous. CDR1 and CDR2 from the germline V gene are SEHNR and FQNEAQ (reference sequence). With 7 bases removed from V and 8 bases from J, the gap between germline ends came to 8 bases. The CDR3 totals 10 residues. In DNA, the CDR3 is TGTGCCAGCACCGGCCCCGAAGCTTTCTTT. Encoded protein: CASTGPEAFF.

V and J are TRBV20-1 and TRBJ1-5, with D perhaps TRBD1 (5 bases). The CDR3 covers 14 residues. Germline-derived CDR1 and CDR2 are DFQATT and SNEGSKA (reference sequence). V lost 2 bases to trimming and J lost 2 bases, with 10 bases between them. CDR3 loop: CSARIGGGNQPQHF. The CDR3 coding sequence is TGCAGTGCTAGAATCGGGGGTGGCAATCAGCCCCAGCATTTT.

This clonotype was picked up many times. The chain uses TRBV10-3 and TRBJ2-1, with a weak D call TRBD1 (6 bases). V lost 6 bases and J lost 0, with 15 bases in between. This CDR3 comprises 16 residues. Germline assignment: CDR1 ENHRY and CDR2 SYGVKD. The CDR3 spells CAIREQGAGSYNEQFF. The DNA of the CDR3 is TGTGCCATCAGGGAACAGGGAGCCGGCTCCTACAATGAGCAGTTCTTC.

This clonotype was seen a handful of times. The chain is built from TRBV5-1 and TRBJ1-5, with TRBD1 matching 11 bases. Germline lookup yields CDR1 SGHRS and CDR2 YFSETQ. J gave up 0 bases and V 2 bases, and 7 bases lay outside the gene matches. The CDR3 sequence is 18 residues long. CDR3 protein: CASSLTWTGGYSNQPQHF. For the CDR3, the DNA is TGCGCCAGCAGCTTAACATGGACAGGGGGCTATAGCAATCAGCCCCAGCATTTT.

This clonotype was detected ten times or more. V gene TRBV6-5 combines with J gene TRBJ1-4; tentatively, D is TRBD1 (5 bases). Germline lookup yields CDR1 MNHEY and CDR2 SVGAGI. The length of the CDR3 is 16 residues. The V gene lost 6 bases and the J gene lost 4 bases, with 18 bases spanning the gap. As DNA, the CDR3 is TGTGCCAGCAGCATATGGGCGACAGCCGATAATGAAAAACTGTTTTTT. Protein product: CASSIWATADNEKLFF.

This clonotype was observed a handful of times. The chain employs TRBV29-1 and TRBJ2-2; D gene ambiguous. Between the trimmed V and J ends, which lost 1 base and 5 bases, there was a span of 11 bases. Germline V gene sequence: CDR1 SQVTM, CDR2 ANQGSEA. The CDR3 has 14 amino acids. CDR3 residues: CSVEARTHTGELFF. The CDR3 nucleotides read TGCAGCGTTGAAGCCCGGACCCATACCGGGGAGCTGTTTTTT.

The chain joins TRBV7-8 to TRBJ2-3, with D maybe TRBD1 (5 bases). The CDR3 consists of 9 residues. With 10 bases removed from V and 11 bases from J, the gap between germline ends came to 10 bases. From germline, CDR1 is SGHVS and CDR2 FQNEAQ. The CDR3 DNA reads TGTGCCACCAACAGGAAGCAGTATTTT. This sequence encodes CATNRKQYF. The whole variable domain, remainder taken from reference TRBV7-8 and TRBJ2-3, is GAGVSQSPRYKVAKRGQDVALRCDPISGHVSLFWYQQALGQGPEFLTYFQNEAQLDKSGLPSDRFFAERPEGSVSTLKIQRTQQEDSAVYLCATNRKQYFGPGTRLTVL.

This clonotype was seen only a few times. This rearrangement joins TRBV27 to TRBJ2-3; TRBD2 aligns across 13 bases. Looked up from germline, CDR1 is MNHEY and CDR2 is SMNVEV (reference sequence). V lost 7 bases and J lost 3; bases outside the gene matches: 7. The CDR3 has 16 amino acids. In DNA form, the CDR3 reads TGTGCCAGCACCACCACGACTAGCGGGGGGACAGATACGCAGTATTTT. The encoded protein is CASTTTTSGGTDTQYF.

This clonotype appeared a few times. The rearrangement links TRBV7-2 to TRBJ2-1; 9 bases are shared with TRBD2. The CDR3 extends over 15 amino acids. V lost 2 bases and J lost 3; bases outside the gene matches: 2. The germline gives CDR1 SGHTA, CDR2 FQGNSA. The CDR3 loop is CASSLLAGHYNEQFF. DNA of the CDR3: TGTGCCAGCAGCTTACTAGCGGGACACTACAATGAGCAGTTCTTC.